One and the same sample provided the 2 T cell receptor beta chains below, sequenced in a study of shared clonotypes between healthy human individuals. The data were produced by immunoSEQ multiplex PCR, yet TCRdb's version contains in-frame clones alone and is incomplete. This repertoire shows millions of clones, roughly 92% found once; its top ten account for over 0.12%. Sequenced sample: naive CD4+ T cells sorted from blood. Subset in this sample: CD45RA+ positively selected. Receptors were obtained from a man aged 18 to 35 in good health.

V is TRBV7-2 and J is TRBJ2-1; no clear D gene. CDR3 length equals 16 residues. V was pared by 5 bases and J by 4 bases, with 18 bases between. CDR1 and CDR2 (germline): SGHTA, FQGNSA. CDR3 coding DNA: TGTGCCAGCAGCCCCCCCGGAGCGAACCGTTACAATGAGCAGTTCTTC. This codes for CASSPPGANRYNEQFF.

V usage is TRBV4-3 and J usage is TRBJ2-7; the D gene is possibly TRBD2 (5 bases). The germline V gene has CDR1 LGHNA and CDR2 YSLEER. CDR3 length equals 15 residues. V lost 0 bases to trimming and J lost 3 bases, with 12 bases between them. CDR3: CASSQDEGTGYEQYF. The DNA of the CDR3 is TGCGCCAGCAGCCAAGATGAGGGAACTGGCTACGAGCAGTACTTC.